Each of the 11 T cell receptor beta chains below was sequenced from the same sample in a study of T-cell reconstitution after alpha-beta-depleted transplantation in children. Preparation of the TCRbeta library was carried out with unique molecular identifiers. MiXCR, run by TCRdb on the PCR reads, gives a single entry per CDR3 protein. The sample gives approximately 270,000 distinct CDR3 sequences, more than 8% of which show up once; about 9.4% is in the top ten. The sample in question was PBMCs from the stem cell graft donor, obtained from the stem cell graft. All receptors come from a human donor who donated a stem cell graft to a child with SCID.

This clonotype was detected a few times. The chain joins TRBV10-2 to TRBJ2-7; a weak D match, TRBD2 (7 bases). The CDR3 totals 14 residues. The V and J ends lost 4 bases and 4 bases respectively, with 14 bases between them. The germline CDR1 and CDR2 sequences are WSHSY and SAAADI. CDR3: CASSVLGGGYEQYF. The CDR3 DNA reads as TGCGCCAGCAGTGTATTGGGAGGGGGATACGAGCAGTACTTC.

The CDR3 reads CASSAGLAASYEQYF. CDR3 DNA: TGTGCCAGCAGTGCGGGACTAGCGGCCTCCTACGAGCAGTACTTC. The chain recombines TRBV6-1 with TRBJ2-7, with TRBD2 matching over 11 bases. The CDR3 has 15 amino acids. The V gene end was trimmed by 4 bases and the J gene end by 0 bases; junction bases not matched to a gene: 2. Germline V lookup: CDR1 MNHNS, CDR2 SASEGT.

V and J are TRBV14 and TRBJ2-2, with a possible D match to TRBD2 (6 bases). Germline values: CDR1 SGHDN, CDR2 FVKESK. With 6 bases removed from V and 4 bases from J, the gap between germline ends came to 9 bases. The CDR3 length is 13 residues. The CDR3 coding sequence is TGTGCCAGCAGAGGAGGGTTCACCGGGGAGCTGTTTTTT. This codes for CASRGGFTGELFF.

V and J are TRBV29-1 and TRBJ1-2; D gene ambiguous. The germline gives CDR1 SQVTM, CDR2 ANQGSEA. The CDR3 loop spans 11 amino acids. V was cut by 3 bases and J by 5 bases, with 7 bases left in between. The DNA of the CDR3 is TGCAGCGTTGACCCAGCATATGGCTACACCTTC. The encoded protein is CSVDPAYGYTF.

This clonotype was counted only a few times. The V call is TRBV7-6, the J call TRBJ2-1; 11 positions agree with TRBD2. The CDR3 consists of 16 residues. The V gene's germline CDR1 is SGHVS and CDR2 FNYEAQ. V trimming: 1 base; J trimming: 5 bases; junction bases outside the gene matches: 4. CDR3 protein: CASSLVVTSGDNEQFF. In DNA, the CDR3 is TGTGCCAGCAGCTTAGTTGTGACTAGCGGGGACAATGAGCAGTTCTTC.

The chain links TRBV12-3 or TRBV12-4 to TRBJ1-4, with D perhaps being TRBD1 or TRBD2 (5 bases each). The end of the DNA fits TRBJ2-2 better, so the J call may be wrong. This CDR3 is 12 amino acids long. In DNA, the CDR3 is TGTGCCTTCTGCACCGGGACCCGGGAGCTGTTTTTT. It is translated as CAFCTGTRELFF.

V is TRBV10-3 and J is TRBJ2-1; D is unclear. There are 12 residues in the CDR3. Germline CDR1 is ENHRY and CDR2 is SYGVKD. Between the trimmed V and J ends, which lost 4 bases and 12 bases, there was a span of 13 bases. CDR3 loop: CAISVSREGQFF. In DNA form, the CDR3 reads TGTGCCATCAGTGTTAGTAGAGAAGGGCAGTTCTTC.

This clonotype came up a few times. This sequence joins TRBV27 and TRBJ2-1; maybe TRBD2 (5 bases). V shed 3 bases and J shed 6 bases, with 9 bases lying between them. Germline V CDR1 and CDR2: MNHEY, SMNVEV (reference sequence). This CDR3 is 13 amino acids long. The CDR3 DNA reads as TGTGCCAGCAGTTTCGGACGGGGCAATGAGCAGTTCTTC. It is translated as CASSFGRGNEQFF.

As for this clonotype: Mismatch with germline at one junction end may stem from a read error. The chain links TRBV6-6 to TRBJ2-7; D call uncertain. The germline CDR1 and CDR2 sequences are MNHNY and SVGAGI (reference sequence). This CDR3 is 11 amino acids long. DNA of the CDR3: TGTGCCAGCACTTACTCCTACGAGCAGTACTTC. It specifies CASTYSYEQYF.

The chain carries TRBV27 and TRBJ1-5; tentatively, D is TRBD1 (6 bases). Germline V gives CDR1 MNHEY, CDR2 SMNVEV (reference sequence). Trimming removed 2 bases from V and 2 bases from J, with 13 bases in between. The CDR3 is 16 residues long. CDR3 loop: CASSLTGGGGNQPQHF. The CDR3 nucleotides read TGTGCCAGCAGTTTAACCGGGGGCGGTGGCAATCAGCCCCAGCATTTT.

The chain links TRBV5-6 to TRBJ2-2; D is ambiguous. Between the trimmed V and J ends, which lost 5 bases and 5 bases, there was a span of 16 bases. Germline V gives CDR1 SGHDT, CDR2 YYEEEE. The CDR3 is 15 residues long. In DNA form, the CDR3 reads TGTGCCAGCAGACCGACGGGTGGTGGTACCGGGGAGCTGTTTTTT. Its translation: CASRPTGGGTGELFF.